The 13 T cell receptor beta chains reported below all come from one sample, sequenced in a study of OX40 agonist ivuxolimab in advanced cancers. Some clones are missing from TCRdb's copy, which holds only in-frame ones; the method was immunoSEQ multiplex PCR. Seen here are about 86,000 clones, 70% to 90% observed once, and the top ten hold approximately 1.3%. The material sequenced was CD4+ or CD8+ T cells sorted from blood, taken in a trial of the OX40 agonist ivuxolimab. These receptor sequences come from an adult with an advanced solid tumor such as melanoma, head and neck, liver or kidney cancer.

The CDR3 DNA reads as TGTGCCAGCAGCCTCCCGATGGGGCGGGAGACCCAGTACTTC. Its translation is CASSLPMGRETQYF. The rearrangement links TRBV5-5 to TRBJ2-5; a weak D match, TRBD1 (5 bases). The CDR3 has 14 residues. V lost 4 bases, J lost 5 bases, and 15 bases lay in between. Per germline, CDR1 SGHKS and CDR2 YYEKEE (reference sequence).

This sequence joins TRBV27 and TRBJ1-5, with no clear D. With 6 bases removed from V and 0 bases from J, the gap between germline ends came to 12 bases. Germline CDR1 is MNHEY and CDR2 is SMNVEV (reference sequence). This CDR3 region has 15 residues. The CDR3: CASSPDLYSNQPQHF. The CDR3 DNA reads TGTGCCAGCAGCCCAGACTTATATAGCAATCAGCCCCAGCATTTT.

The CDR3 sequence is CASSIRGTSQPQHF. CDR3 in DNA: TGTGCCAGCAGCATCAGGGGTACGAGTCAGCCCCAGCATTTT. The chain uses TRBV28 and TRBJ1-5, with a tentative D call TRBD1 (6 bases). The V and J ends lost 6 bases and 6 bases respectively, with 15 bases between them. Germline V gene sequence: CDR1 MDHEN, CDR2 SYDVKM. The CDR3 runs 14 residues.

This clone is a singleton in its sample. The chain employs TRBV9 and TRBJ2-3; 7 bases map to TRBD2. J gave up 2 bases and V 4 bases, and 10 bases lay outside the gene matches. The CDR3 has 16 residues. CDR1 is SGDLS, CDR2 YYNGEE, per germline. In DNA form, the CDR3 reads TGTGCCAGCAGCCAAGGACCGGGGGGATACACAGATACGCAGTATTTT. Translating gives CASSQGPGGYTDTQYF.

The V call is TRBV9, the J call TRBJ1-6; D is uncertain. Trimming removed 6 bases from V and 2 bases from J, with 18 bases in between. Germline-derived CDR1 and CDR2 are SGDLS and YYNGEE. The CDR3 length is 17 residues. The CDR3 bases are TGTGCCAGCACCCGTAGTATCCTCGAGCCCTATAATTCACCCCTCCACTTT. Protein: CASTRSILEPYNSPLHF.

This clone came up once. CDR3 in amino acids: CAIPSGLAGREQYF. CDR3 coding DNA: TGTGCCATCCCCTCCGGACTAGCGGGACGCGAGCAGTACTTC. The chain uses TRBV6-1 and TRBJ2-7; TRBD2 matches at 12 bases. The CDR3 is 14 amino acids. Germline CDR1 is MNHNS and CDR2 is SASEGT. V shed 10 bases and J 6 bases; nucleotides not matched to a gene: 10.

The chain combines TRBV19 with TRBJ2-7; 7 bases match TRBD2. CDR1 and CDR2 (germline): LNHDA, SQIVND (reference sequence). The trim removed 3 bases at V and 6 bases at J, leaving 11 bases unmatched. This CDR3 is built from 15 residues. Here the CDR3 DNA reads TGTGCCAGTAGTATCTCACTAGCGTCTCAGATCGAGCAGTACTTC. Protein sequence: CASSISLASQIEQYF.

The J gene is TRBJ2-2, the V gene TRBV12-5; 11 nucleotides match TRBD1. Germline CDR1 is LGHNT and CDR2 is FRNRAP. The CDR3 is 14 amino acids. V was clipped by 5 bases and J by 7 bases; unmatched bases: 3. The chain's CDR3 is CASGPGQGDGELFF. CDR3 DNA: TGTGCTAGTGGTCCGGGACAGGGGGACGGGGAGCTGTTTTTT.

This rearrangement joins TRBV9 to TRBJ1-6; D not resolved. CDR3 length equals 16 residues. Trimming took 0 bases from V and 8 from J, leaving 15 bases between them. Germline CDR1 SGDLS, CDR2 YYNGEE. CDR3 protein: CASSVGGARGDSPLHF. The CDR3, as DNA: TGTGCCAGCAGCGTAGGAGGCGCCCGTGGGGATTCACCCCTCCACTTT.

The chain carries TRBV7-3 and TRBJ1-1, with unresolved D. CDR1 SGHTA and CDR2 FQGTGA come from the germline V gene. V shed 1 base and J shed 3 bases, with 6 bases lying between them. This CDR3 contains 13 residues. This CDR3 reads CASSLNVYTEAFF. The CDR3 nucleotides are TGTGCCAGCAGCTTAAATGTTTACACTGAAGCTTTCTTT. Full variable domain (missing parts from reference TRBV7-3 and TRBJ1-1): GAGVSQTPSNKVTEKGKYVELRCDPISGHTALYWYRQSLGQGPEFLIYFQGTGAADDSGLPNDRFFAVRPEGSVSTLKIQRTERGDSAVYLCASSLNVYTEAFFGQGTRLTVV.

This sequence joins TRBV7-8 and TRBJ1-2; D ambiguous. This CDR3 is 15 amino acids long. The germline CDR1 and CDR2 sequences are SGHVS and FQNEAQ. Trimming cost V 5 bases and J 3 bases, with 16 bases left between them. The CDR3 bases are TGTGCCAGCAGCAATACGTGGGCCTCGGACTATGGCTACACCTTC. Protein product: CASSNTWASDYGYTF.

CDR3 sequence reads: CASSPRPGNEKLFF. The CDR3 DNA reads TGTGCCAGCAGTCCACGCCCAGGGAACGAAAAACTGTTTTTT. The V and J genes are TRBV6-6 and TRBJ1-4; TRBD1 might be the D (5 bases). The V end lost 5 bases, the J end lost 8 bases, and 15 bases lay between the germline ends. The CDR3 consists of 14 residues. Germline V CDR1 and CDR2: MNHNY, SVGAGI (reference sequence).

This CDR3 is CASLGQGENEQFF. In DNA, the CDR3 is TGTGCCAGCCTGGGACAGGGAGAAAATGAGCAGTTCTTC. The chain recombines TRBV2 with TRBJ2-1; 9 bases match TRBD1. The germline V gene encodes CDR1 SNHLY and CDR2 FYNNEI. This CDR3 is 13 amino acids long. V was pared by 8 bases and J by 7 bases, with 6 bases of the junction left unmatched. The full variable domain, in which reference TRBV2 and TRBJ2-1 provide the parts outside the CDR3, is EPEVTQTPSHQVTQMGQEVILRCVPISNHLYFYWYRQILGQKVEFLVSFYNNEISEKSEIFDDQFSVERPDGSNFTLKIRSTKLEDSAMYFCASLGQGENEQFFGPGTRLTVL.